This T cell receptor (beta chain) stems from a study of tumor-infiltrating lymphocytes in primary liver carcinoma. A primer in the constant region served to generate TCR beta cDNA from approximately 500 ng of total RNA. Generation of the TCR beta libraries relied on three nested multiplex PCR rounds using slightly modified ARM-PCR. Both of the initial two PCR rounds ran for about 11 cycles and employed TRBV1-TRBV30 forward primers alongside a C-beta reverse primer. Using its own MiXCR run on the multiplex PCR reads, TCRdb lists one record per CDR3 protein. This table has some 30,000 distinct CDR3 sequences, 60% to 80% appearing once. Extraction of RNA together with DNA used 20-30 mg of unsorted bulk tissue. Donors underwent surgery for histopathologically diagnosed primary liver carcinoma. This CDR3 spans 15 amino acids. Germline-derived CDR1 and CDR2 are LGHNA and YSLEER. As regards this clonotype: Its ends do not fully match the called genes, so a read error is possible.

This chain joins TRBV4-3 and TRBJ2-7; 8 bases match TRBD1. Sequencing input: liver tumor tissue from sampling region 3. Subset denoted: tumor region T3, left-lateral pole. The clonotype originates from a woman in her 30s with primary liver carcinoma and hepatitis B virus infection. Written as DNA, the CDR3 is TGCGCAAGCAGCCAAGATCGACGGACAGGGCAGGAGCAATACTTC. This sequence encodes CASSQDRRTGQEQYF.